The rows below give T cell receptor beta chains drawn from one sample of a study of blood T cell repertoires in COVID-19. Only in-frame clones appear in the TCRdb table, and some are missing; sequencing was by immunoSEQ multiplex PCR. The repertoire holds more than 90,000 clones, roughly four fifths seen once, with roughly 4% in the top ten. Material for sequencing was peripheral blood. All receptors come from a man between 60 and 75 years old with acute or convalescent COVID-19. Each CDR3 is given with its conserved first and last residue. Fields, in order: J gene, D gene, clone size, V gene, CDR3 protein, CDR3 DNA. The D gene is left open where the match is weak. Clone sizes are given selectively: once, few, many, or a class where the clone is expanded.

J: TRBJ1-4
D: -
size: once
V: TRBV9
CDR3: CASSVAGGNEKLFF
DNA: TGTGCCAGCAGCGTAGCCGGAGGGAACGAAAAACTGTTTTTT

J: TRBJ2-2
D: -
size: -
V: TRBV6-5
CDR3: CASSYTRQTGELFF
DNA: TGTGCCAGCAGTTACACCCGACAGACCGGGGAGCTGTTTTTT

J: TRBJ2-1
D: -
size: -
V: TRBV13
CDR3: CASSSRRLLRERNNEQFF
DNA: TGTGCCAGCAGCTCCAGACGACTACTAAGGGAGAGAAACAATGAGCAGTTCTTC

J: TRBJ1-1
D: -
size: -
V: TRBV11-3
CDR3: CASNPGGTMNTEAFF
DNA: TGTGCCAGCAACCCTGGGGGGACGATGAACACTGAAGCTTTCTTT

J: TRBJ2-3
D: -
size: -
V: TRBV10-3
CDR3: CAISERAGNTDTQYF
DNA: TGTGCCATCAGTGAGAGGGCGGGGAATACAGATACGCAGTATTTT

J: TRBJ2-1
D: -
size: -
V: TRBV27
CDR3: CASRGGVINEQFF
DNA: TGTGCCAGCAGGGGGGGAGTAATTAATGAGCAGTTCTTC

J: TRBJ1-5
D: -
size: -
V: TRBV10-2
CDR3: CASARPPDNQPQHF
DNA: TGCGCCAGCGCTAGGCCCCCTGACAATCAGCCCCAGCATTTT

J: TRBJ1-5
D: -
size: -
V: TRBV30
CDR3: CAWSRQRNQPQHF
DNA: TGTGCCTGGAGTCGACAGCGCAATCAGCCCCAGCATTTT

J: TRBJ1-2
D: -
size: -
V: TRBV11-2
CDR3: CASSSTGGRYGYTF
DNA: TGTGCCAGCAGCTCGACAGGCGGTCGGTATGGCTACACCTTC

J: TRBJ1-1
D: TRBD1
size: -
V: TRBV30
CDR3: CAGDRGRNTEAFF
DNA: TGTGCCGGGGACAGGGGAAGGAACACTGAAGCTTTCTTT

J: TRBJ2-1
D: -
size: -
V: TRBV4-3
CDR3: CASRRSAGVNEQFF
DNA: TGCGCCAGCAGACGTAGCGCCGGGGTCAATGAGCAGTTCTTC

J: TRBJ2-4
D: TRBD2
size: few
V: TRBV9
CDR3: CASSRDPSGRVENIQYF
DNA: TGTGCCAGCAGCCGAGACCCTAGCGGGAGGGTCGAAAACATTCAGTACTTC

J: TRBJ1-4
D: -
size: -
V: TRBV4-1
CDR3: CASSQERKGLYNEKLFF
DNA: TGCGCCAGCAGCCAAGAGAGGAAGGGGCTCTATAATGAAAAACTGTTTTTT

J: TRBJ2-2
D: TRBD1
size: -
V: TRBV11-3
CDR3: CASSFHGTGPTGELFF
DNA: TGTGCCAGCAGCTTTCACGGGACAGGGCCCACCGGGGAGCTGTTTTTT

J: TRBJ2-1
D: -
size: -
V: TRBV24-1
CDR3: CATSDLSPGSGEQFF
DNA: TGTGCCACCAGTGATTTAAGCCCCGGGAGTGGTGAGCAGTTCTTC

J: TRBJ1-4
D: -
size: -
V: TRBV19
CDR3: CASSLDRNEKLFF
DNA: TGTGCCAGTAGCCTTGACAGGAATGAAAAACTGTTTTTT

J: TRBJ2-2
D: TRBD2
size: -
V: TRBV5-5
CDR3: CASSWRHERGITGELFF
DNA: TGTGCCAGCAGCTGGCGGCATGAGCGGGGGATCACCGGGGAGCTGTTTTTT

J: TRBJ2-5
D: -
size: -
V: TRBV7-2
CDR3: CASSLARALETQYF
DNA: TGTGCCAGCAGCTTAGCCAGGGCTCTGGAGACCCAGTACTTC

J: TRBJ1-5
D: -
size: few
V: TRBV6-1
CDR3: CASSEAQILRRNQPQHF
DNA: TGTGCCAGCAGTGAAGCCCAGATCCTCCGTCGCAATCAGCCCCAGCATTTT

J: TRBJ1-2
D: -
size: -
V: TRBV7-9
CDR3: CASTLSPAKAGIAANYGYTF
DNA: TGTGCCAGCACCCTCTCCCCCGCAAAGGCAGGGATAGCGGCGAACTATGGCTACACCTTC

J: TRBJ1-3
D: TRBD1
size: -
V: TRBV30
CDR3: CAWRPKAGQGKSFRGNTIYF
DNA: TGTGCCTGGAGACCCAAGGCGGGACAGGGGAAGAGTTTTAGAGGAAACACCATATATTTT

J: TRBJ1-2
D: -
size: few
V: TRBV11-3
CDR3: CASSHRGVPPYGYTF
DNA: TGTGCCAGCAGCCACCGGGGAGTCCCGCCCTATGGCTACACCTTC

J: TRBJ1-6
D: -
size: -
V: TRBV6-2/TRBV6-3
CDR3: CASSFGSSYNSPLHF
DNA: TGTGCCAGCAGTTTTGGGAGCTCCTATAATTCACCCCTCCACTTT

J: TRBJ2-3
D: TRBD2
size: -
V: TRBV11-3
CDR3: CASSFLSGRASDTQYF
DNA: TGTGCCAGCAGCTTTCTTAGCGGGAGGGCCTCAGATACGCAGTATTTT

J: TRBJ1-2
D: TRBD1
size: many
V: TRBV19
CDR3: CASSAGQGRNYGYTF
DNA: TGTGCCTCATCCGCGGGACAGGGGCGGAACTATGGCTACACCTTC

J: TRBJ2-3
D: -
size: -
V: TRBV7-3
CDR3: CASSNTRQRTDTQYF
DNA: TGTGCCAGCAGCAACACTAGACAACGCACAGATACGCAGTATTTT

J: TRBJ1-4
D: TRBD1
size: -
V: TRBV19
CDR3: CASRFTGTGNEKLFF
DNA: TGTGCCAGCCGATTCACCGGGACAGGGAATGAAAAACTGTTTTTT

J: TRBJ2-7
D: TRBD1
size: -
V: TRBV18
CDR3: CASSPPLGQGANEQYF
DNA: TGTGCCAGCTCACCACCTTTGGGACAGGGCGCCAACGAGCAGTACTTC

J: TRBJ2-2
D: -
size: -
V: TRBV5-8
CDR3: CASSSSPRANTGELFF
DNA: TGTGCCAGCAGCTCGTCCCCGCGGGCGAACACCGGGGAGCTGTTTTTT

J: TRBJ2-3
D: -
size: -
V: TRBV6-1
CDR3: CASSEATGDKNTQYF
DNA: TGTGCCAGCAGTGAAGCGACCGGGGACAAAAATACGCAGTATTTT

J: TRBJ2-3
D: TRBD1
size: -
V: TRBV9
CDR3: CASSVAGTGSTDTQYF
DNA: TGTGCCAGCAGCGTAGCCGGGACAGGGAGCACAGATACGCAGTATTTT

J: TRBJ1-2
D: -
size: many
V: TRBV29-1
CDR3: CSVEYRTGSVVYGYTF
DNA: TGCAGCGTTGAATATCGTACAGGCTCTGTAGTCTATGGCTACACCTTC

J: TRBJ2-4
D: TRBD2
size: -
V: TRBV10-2
CDR3: CASMPSGSGIQYF
DNA: TGCGCCAGCATGCCTAGCGGGAGTGGCATTCAGTACTTC

J: TRBJ1-1
D: -
size: -
V: TRBV19
CDR3: CASSIAGRNTEAFF
DNA: TGTGCCAGTAGTATAGCAGGGCGGAACACTGAAGCTTTCTTT